The clone carrying this T cell receptor (beta chain) turned up a few times. Its antigen is as yet unknown. Germline V gene data show CDR1 as LGHNA and CDR2 as YNFKEQ. Trimming cost V 1 base and J 7 bases; bases outside gene matches: 10. The CDR3 loop spans 16 amino acids. The sample comes from a study of Ad26.COV2.S vaccination and SARS-CoV-2 variants. Across the study: The vaccine Ad26.COV2.S was put into the muscle once, or twice with 56 days between. Overall study findings and caveats: Similar non-spike TCR breadth was seen in vaccine and placebo recipients.

Treatment defined: approximately 18 received Ad26.COV2.S at low or high dose, single or two shots; 5 received placebo; per-sample allocation not given. The investigators took samples on day 63 after the first vaccine or placebo injection. Donor was an adult aged 18-55 years in Boston. Immunization relied on an Ad26 vector, which expressed Wuhan-strain SARS-CoV-2 spike. The data were produced by immunoSEQ multiplex PCR, yet TCRdb's version contains in-frame clones alone and is incomplete. Here the sample spans some 300,000 clones, roughly 80% being singletons. The gene calls are TRBV4-2 and TRBJ2-7; TRBD2 matches at 10 bases. Sample: peripheral blood, taken in a trial of Ad26.COV2.S vaccine versus placebo. The sequence was collected from a person between 18 and 60 years old who received the Ad26.COV2.S COVID-19 vaccine or a placebo. As DNA, the CDR3 is TGTGCCAGCAGCCAAGCCCCCAGCGGGGGGGCCGAAGAGCAGTACTTC. Its translation: CASSQAPSGGAEEQYF.